Listed here are 15 T cell receptor beta chains from one sample, sequenced in a study of CD8 T cells in Susac syndrome (dated by TCRdb to between 2017 and 2020). The library relied on the immunoSEQ multiplex PCR assay. RNA was extracted with the RNeasy kit and roughly 0.45 to 1 ug was reverse transcribed using random hexamers. TCRdb ran its own pipeline on the public reads, namely fastp trimming at Q25 and MiXCR clone calling, and kept in-frame beta chains. Identical CDR3 protein sequences are pooled into one entry, listed with their most common genes and DNA. Across this sample there are 200,000 to 250,000 distinct CDR3 sequences, with about 94% seen only once. The top ten constitute around 0.15% of the sample. Material for sequencing was CD4+ T cells from PBMCs. Receptors were obtained from a human donor with Susac syndrome.

The sample holds one count of this clonotype. V is TRBV30 and J is TRBJ2-1; the D gene is possibly TRBD2 (5 bases). Trimming took off 2 bases at V and 5 bases at J, with 13 bases between the two ends. The CDR3 sequence is 14 residues long. CDR1 and CDR2 from the germline V gene are GTSNPN and SVGIG (reference sequence). The CDR3 DNA reads TGTGCCTGGAGTTATAGGGAGTTTCACAATGAGCAGTTCTTC. It yields the protein CAWSYREFHNEQFF.

This chain connects TRBV6-5 to TRBJ2-7; 10 nucleotides match TRBD1. Per the germline V gene, CDR1 is MNHEY and CDR2 is SVGAGI. The CDR3 consists of 14 residues. V shed 6 bases and J 5 bases; nucleotides not matched to a gene: 7. The DNA of the CDR3 is TGTGCCAGCAGCCGGGGACAGGGGATCCACGAGCAGTACTTC. It codes for CASSRGQGIHEQYF.

J is TRBJ1-2 and V is TRBV7-8, with D hard to call. Per germline, CDR1 SGHVS and CDR2 FQNEAQ. V was trimmed by 5 bases and J by 6 bases, leaving 22 bases between them. The CDR3 runs to 16 residues. DNA of the CDR3: TGTGCCAGCAGCACTGAGCGGGCCTCAACGAACAATGGCTACACCTTC. Its translation is CASSTERASTNNGYTF.

This sequence joins TRBV20-1 and TRBJ1-1; 7 nucleotides agree with TRBD1. V was pared by 1 base and J by 3 bases, with 2 bases of the junction left unmatched. This CDR3 contains 13 residues. Germline CDR1 and CDR2: DFQATT and SNEGSKA (reference sequence). The CDR3 DNA is TGCAGTGCTAGAGGCCAGGGGGACACTGAAGCTTTCTTT. Translating it yields CSARGQGDTEAFF.

The chain carries TRBV15 and TRBJ2-5, with 8 bases aligning to TRBD1. CDR3 length: 15 residues. The J segment lost 5 bases and the V segment lost 0 bases, leaving 5 bases of the junction unmatched. The V gene's germline CDR1 is LNHNV and CDR2 YYDKDF (reference sequence). CDR3 amino acids: CATSRDRQGRETQYF. CDR3 bases: TGTGCCACCAGCAGAGATCGACAGGGGAGGGAGACCCAGTACTTC.

The CDR3 coding sequence is TGTGCCAGCTCACGAAGCGGCGGGGAGCTGTTTTTT. Protein product: CASSRSGGELFF. The V call is TRBV18, the J call TRBJ2-2; possible D gene TRBD2, 5 bases. Germline values: CDR1 KGHSH, CDR2 LQKENI. V lost 4 bases and J 7 bases, leaving 7 bases between the germline ends. There are 12 residues in the CDR3.

The chain is built from TRBV28 and TRBJ2-3; D is unresolved. Germline-derived CDR1 and CDR2 are MDHEN and SYDVKM. The CDR3 spans 12 residues. V lost 4 bases to trimming and J lost 8 bases, with 10 bases between them. The CDR3 protein is CASSSAPGTQYF. As DNA, the CDR3 is TGTGCCAGCAGTTCAGCGCCGGGTACGCAGTATTTT.

The V call is TRBV7-2, the J call TRBJ2-3; 10 nucleotides align to TRBD2. Germline V gene sequence: CDR1 SGHTA, CDR2 FQGNSA. V lost 3 bases and J lost 4; bases outside the gene matches: 7. The CDR3 runs to 16 residues. The CDR3: CASSFIQSGGADTQYF. The CDR3 nucleotides are TGTGCCAGCAGCTTTATTCAAAGCGGGGGGGCAGATACGCAGTATTTT.

V is TRBV9 and J is TRBJ2-7; D is unresolved. This CDR3 has 14 amino acids. Germline V gene lookup returns CDR1 SGDLS and CDR2 YYNGEE. Trimming stripped 4 bases from V and 1 base from J, with 12 bases between. CDR3 bases: TGTGCCAGCAGCCCAGTGGGCACTTCCTACGAGCAGTACTTC. It yields the protein CASSPVGTSYEQYF.

This chain connects TRBV6-5 to TRBJ1-1; TRBD1 is a possible D gene (6 bases). This CDR3 contains 16 residues. With 1 base removed from V and 5 bases from J, the gap between germline ends came to 17 bases. Germline CDR1 and CDR2: MNHEY and SVGAGI. The CDR3 bases are TGTGCCAGCAGTTACTTCCTCGGGGGCGAGAGAACTGAAGCTTTCTTT. Amino acid sequence: CASSYFLGGERTEAFF.

The chain links TRBV7-9 to TRBJ1-6, with 7 nucleotides matching TRBD1. The CDR3 is 16 residues long. Per germline, CDR1 SEHNR and CDR2 FQNEAQ (reference sequence). J lost 2 bases, V lost 1 base, and 2 bases had no gene match. CDR3 loop: CASSLVGGAYNSPLHF. CDR3 bases: TGTGCCAGCAGCTTAGTAGGGGGCGCCTATAATTCACCCCTCCACTTT.

The chain is built from TRBV6-4 and TRBJ2-3; TRBD1 aligns across 7 bases. This CDR3 region has 13 residues. Germline trimming cut 10 bases from V and 2 bases from J; bases unmatched to any gene: 6. Germline CDR1 and CDR2: MRHNA and SNTAGT. The CDR3, as DNA: TGTGCCAACCCGACAGGGCTCACAGATACGCAGTATTTT. It translates to CANPTGLTDTQYF.

This clonotype appeared a single time. This chain connects TRBV30 to TRBJ1-2; tentative D call: TRBD1 (5 bases). The length of the CDR3 is 12 residues. Germline values: CDR1 GTSNPN, CDR2 SVGIG (reference sequence). The V end lost 4 bases, the J end lost 5 bases, and 11 bases lay between the germline ends. CDR3 region: CAWIAGSYGYTF. The CDR3, as DNA: TGTGCCTGGATTGCAGGGTCTTATGGCTACACCTTC.

The chain couples TRBV6-4 to TRBJ1-1; no clear D gene. The length of the CDR3 is 13 residues. V lost 0 bases and J 3 bases, leaving 5 bases between the germline ends. Germline V gene data show CDR1 as MRHNA and CDR2 as SNTAGT. In DNA, the CDR3 is TGTGCCAGCAGTGACTCGAGGTACACTGAAGCTTTCTTT. Translated: CASSDSRYTEAFF.

This clonotype was recorded once. The CDR3 DNA is TGTGCCAGCAGCTTGGATCGGCGAGGAGGGGCCGGGGAGCTGTTTTTT. It translates to CASSLDRRGGAGELFF. The chain carries TRBV5-8 and TRBJ2-2; tentative D call: TRBD2 (6 bases). Germline CDR1 and CDR2: SGHTS and YDEGEE. V lost 0 bases to trimming and J lost 6 bases, with 15 bases between them. The CDR3 spans 16 residues.